This T cell receptor beta chain was recorded in a study of post-analysis software for immune sequencing data. The study, taken as a whole, reports: Normalized Chao1 diversity was significantly reduced in patients versus controls. Five TRBV segments occurring more often in patients than controls included TRBV5-6, TRBV5-1 and TRBV20-1.

TCR beta libraries were prepared from cDNA with unique molecular identifiers. Each sample of about 0.95 to 10 million input T cells yielded about 500,000 cDNA molecules, so each molecule approximated one T cell. TCRdb reprocessed the PCR reads via MiXCR and lists one record per CDR3 protein. There are about 200,000 distinct CDR3 sequences in the sample; 29% occur only once, and less than 4% lies in the top ten. CDR3 length: 12 amino acids. The germline CDR1 and CDR2 sequences are SGHTA and FQGNSA. V gave up 1 base and J gave up 10 bases, with 10 bases separating them. A remark on this clonotype: The target antigen is unknown.

The source is a girl under 18 with multiple sclerosis. The V and J genes are TRBV7-2 and TRBJ1-1; D gene uncertain. Specimen: blood. In DNA, the CDR3 is TGTGCCAGCAGCTTAGAAGTGGGTCGAGCTTTCTTT. It encodes CASSLEVGRAFF.